This TCR beta chain was identified in a study of blood T cell repertoires in COVID-19. Study-level information: Sites across the United States, Italy and Spain contributed samples from acute and convalescent COVID-19. PBMCs, B-cell-depleted T cells, or T cells were the source of the cDNA or gDNA that made up the material.

Original analysis: Scientists estimated how many nucleated cells there were by amplifying reference gene primers. The data were produced by immunoSEQ multiplex PCR, yet TCRdb's version contains in-frame clones alone and is incomplete. V, J and clone size reflect that table, while D and trimming were determined from the DNA. Of under 250,000 clones in the sample, about 82% are singletons; the top ten hold 10% to 15%. The CDR3 has 16 residues. Germline V gene sequence: CDR1 SGHRS, CDR2 YFSETQ. J lost 5 bases, V lost 0 bases, and 6 bases had no gene match. The sequenced material came from peripheral blood. The rearrangement links TRBV5-1 to TRBJ2-3; the match to TRBD2 covers 10 bases. This receptor was obtained from a man older than 75 with acute or convalescent COVID-19. The CDR3 DNA reads as TGCGCCAGCAGCTTGGGGCTAGCGGGAGTAGGAGATACGCAGTATTTT. This translates into CASSLGLAGVGDTQYF.